This T cell receptor beta chain came from a study of blood T cells in healthy people across ages. Overall study results and limits: Measured against age, TCR beta diversity per million T cells decreased in a roughly linear manner. Naive and antigen-experienced cells were not separated, limiting conclusive comparison.

This CDR3 contains 15 residues. Regarding this clonotype: Antigen specificity is unknown.

Together with a sample-barcoded 5' primer, a J-beta primer mix was included in a second PCR lasting about 6 to 11 cycles. TCRdb redid the calling of the 5' RACE reads with MiXCR, one entry per CDR3 protein. The sample has under 1,100,000 distinct CDR3 sequences; about 23% are singletons. These data are also associated with another study on T cells of mothers and their children. Per that paper: All donors were healthy and Caucasian; they were three mothers and their six children.

The TCR sequence derives from a girl between 2 and 10 years old in good health. Sample: blood. The chain carries TRBV12-3 or TRBV12-4 and TRBJ2-5; 10 bases are a match to TRBD1. The DNA matches TRBJ2-7 better at its end, which makes the J call doubtful. The CDR3 sequence: CASSPKGQGPDEQYF. CDR3 bases: TGTGCCAGCAGTCCAAAGGGACAGGGGCCAGACGAGCAGTACTTC.